Detailed here is one TCR beta chain. Its antigen target is currently unknown. The record has no base qualities; no much larger clone is one base away. The CDR3 goes from the cysteine to the phenylalanine over 17 residues. Just CDR3 DNA is preserved here, 51 bases in frame from base 1. The germline V gene yields MNHEY for CDR1 and SVGEGT for CDR2. Cut back by 2 bases and 1 base, the V and J ends lie 16 bases apart. The data derive from a study of molecular identifiers for immune sequencing clone quantification (dated by TCRdb to the late 2010s). With respect to the entire study: For a replicate experiment, the RNA from either around 20,000 or 99,000 naive CD8 T cells was divided into five aliquots, and four of those aliquots went on to sequencing. This methods study used CD8 T cells to benchmark TCR RNA copy counting and molecular-identifier clustering-based TCR repertoire sequencing (MIDCIRS).

Libraries of naive CD8 T cells were built from approximately 20,000 to 1,000,000 sorted cells, with 10%, 30% or 50% of the purified RNA used. Naive CD8 T cells were FACS-sorted as CD8+CD4-CCR7+CD45RA+ on a BD FACSAria II into RLT Plus buffer. To test detection sensitivity, Jurkat RNA equal to fewer than 13 TCR copies was added to samples of about 20,000-1,000,000 naive CD8 T cells. Enrichment of CD8 T cells was performed with RosetteSep CD8+ T Cell Enrichment Cocktail and Ficoll-Paque, after which ACK red cell lysis was carried out. Library preparation used PCR. Sequencing was carried out with a NextSeq 500. Bulk TCR libraries were generated as previously described, with the TCR primers listed in Table S5 used. Purification of total RNA was performed with the Qiagen AllPrep DNA/RNA kit. Before any analysis, reads coming from multiple sequencing runs of the same library were combined into one pool. On the study's bioinformatics: Only reads with exact TCR constant sequence were kept, trimmed to 150 nt, and grouped by their 12-nt molecular barcodes. Reads in each barcode group were sub-clustered using a 15% Levenshtein threshold, and a quality-weighted consensus sequence was built for each RNA molecule. Non-functional sequences were filtered out, along with any lower-count sequence sitting one edit away from another sequence. On the basis of fitting two negative binomial distributions, barcode sub-clusters with fewer than 20% of the maximum read count were discarded. The public reads were quality trimmed at Q25 with fastp and then assembled into clones with MiXCR by TCRdb, keeping productive beta chains. Each CDR3 protein appears once, grouped with its most common genes and DNA. The V and J calls were determined by TCRdb, not by the authors. This sample has roughly 300,000 distinct CDR3 sequences in its table, and 24% of those were observed once. The ten largest make up 0.65% to 0.75% of the sample.

Beyond this particular receptor, the publication reports: When barcode sub-clustering was left out, chimeric consensus sequences inflated TCR diversity, with chimeras reaching as high as 47%. A single cell's worth of spiked-in Jurkat TCR RNA was reported detectable even among around 1 million naive CD8 T cells. Modeling indicated about three TCR RNA copies recovered per cell, compared with 9.5 to 10 by digital PCR, which implies a capture efficiency of 25% to 35%. Highly expanded clone sizes could be underestimated if identical TCR molecules share a barcode. The naive libraries included spiked-in Jurkat TCR RNA (around 9 copies' worth), and this Jurkat TCR RNA is not part of the donor repertoire. In CMV-specific effector cells, clones with more than 20 RNA copies contained over 99% of molecules, whereas in naive cells such clones contained under 1% of molecules.

This receptor chain uses TRBV6-2 or TRBV6-3 and TRBJ2-3, with a tentative D call of TRBD1 or TRBD2, each matching 5 bases. The sequence was collected from a human donor in good health. Some libraries in this study had Jurkat cell RNA spiked in. Sequencing used naive CD8+ T cells from blood, with Jurkat cell RNA spiked in. The cell subset or site label for this specimen denotes: FACS-sorted CD8+CD4-CCR7+CD45RA+ naive T cells. The CDR3 here reads CASSYEARGRGTDTQYF. The DNA is as follows: TGTGCCAGCAGTTACGAAGCGAGGGGCCGGGGCACAGATACGCAGTATTTT.